This T cell receptor (beta chain) emerged from a study of neoadjuvant anti-PD-1 for oral cavity cancer. Study summary: Patients without progression got a fourth dose around day 43.

Details on this clone: Its target is not known.

V lost 0 bases, J lost 2 bases, and 4 bases stayed unmatched. The CDR3 sequence is 16 residues long. Per germline, CDR1 SEHNR and CDR2 FQNEAQ (reference sequence). Most PBMC samples had 480 ng input DNA in six replicates. Some clones are missing from TCRdb's copy, which holds only in-frame ones; the method was immunoSEQ multiplex PCR. This table holds over 65,000 clones, roughly 85% found once. Study-wide findings and caveats: Only three patients per response group were TCR-analyzed; validation needed.

Time point: after neoadjuvant nivolumab, at surgical resection. This rearrangement joins TRBV7-9 to TRBJ2-3; 8 bases are a match to TRBD1. The material sequenced was PBMCs, taken after nivolumab (anti-PD-1) treatment. The TCR originated in a person between 40 and 85 years old with oral cavity squamous cell carcinoma. CDR3 DNA: TGTGCCAGCAGCTTAGCTATGACAGGGGACACAGATACGCAGTATTTT. This translates into CASSLAMTGDTDTQYF.